Sequencing of this T cell receptor (beta chain) was carried out in a study of control samples from healthy donors and cancer patients. Data came from immunoSEQ multiplex PCR; TCRdb stores just in-frame clones and leaves some out. The sample has 90,000 to 100,000 clones, approximately 80% seen once. From germline, CDR1 is MNHEY and CDR2 SVGEGT. V lost 2 bases, J lost 6 bases, and 10 bases lay in between. The CDR3 loop spans 13 amino acids. Sample: blood. The chain uses TRBV6-2 or TRBV6-3 and TRBJ1-2; D gene unclear. The clonotype comes from a woman in her thirties in good health. The CDR3 DNA follows: TGTGCCAGCAGTTACCGCCGCGAGGATGGCTACACCTTC. It translates to CASSYRREDGYTF.